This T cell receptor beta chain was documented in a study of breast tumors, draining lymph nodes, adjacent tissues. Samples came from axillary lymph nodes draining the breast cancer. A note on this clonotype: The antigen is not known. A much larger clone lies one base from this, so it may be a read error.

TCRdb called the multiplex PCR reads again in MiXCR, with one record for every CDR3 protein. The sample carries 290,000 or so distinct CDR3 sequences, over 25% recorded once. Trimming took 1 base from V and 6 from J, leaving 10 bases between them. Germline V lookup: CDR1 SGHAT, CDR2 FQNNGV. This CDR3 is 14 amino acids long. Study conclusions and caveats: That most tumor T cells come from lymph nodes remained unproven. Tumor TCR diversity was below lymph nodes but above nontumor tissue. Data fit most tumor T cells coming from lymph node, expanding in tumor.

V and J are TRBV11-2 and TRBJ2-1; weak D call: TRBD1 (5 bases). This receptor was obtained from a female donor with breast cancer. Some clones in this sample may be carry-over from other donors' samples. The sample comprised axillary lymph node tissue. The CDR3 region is CASSLGRVPNEQFF. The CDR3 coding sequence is TGTGCCAGCAGCTTAGGCAGGGTGCCCAATGAGCAGTTCTTC.